Listed below are T cell receptor beta chains from one sample, sequenced in a study of T cell repertoires in cytomegalovirus infection. TCRdb independently ran MiXCR on the reads; one entry per CDR3 protein. The top ten hold around a sixth of the sample, which has 680,000 or so distinct CDR3 sequences, roughly a third seen once. No cognate antigen is known for these TCRs. This specimen was cultured PBMCs, taken from culture after CMV antigen stimulation. The receptors stem from a human donor in good health (CMV status not recorded). Some clones in this sample may be carry-over from other donors' samples. Both conserved end residues are part of each CDR3. A D gene is named only where the DNA matches it firmly. Clone size appears in some rows only: once, few, many, or a class for an expanded clone.

d_gene | j_gene | v_gene | abundance | CDR3nt | CDR3aa
. | TRBJ2-1 | TRBV12-3/TRBV12-4 | few | TGTGCCAGCAGTTTTCTAGCGACCCCCTACAATGAGCAGTTCTTC | CASSFLATPYNEQFF
. | TRBJ2-3 | TRBV11-2 | . | TGTGCCAGCAGCTTAGTGTACGCGGCGCAGTATTTT | CASSLVYAAQYF
. | TRBJ1-5 | TRBV20-1 | . | TGCAGTGCCAGTGGGGGCTGGACTCAGCCCCAGCATTTT | CSASGGWTQPQHF
. | TRBJ1-6 | TRBV7-6 | . | TGTGCCGGCAGGGGCAGCTACAATTCACCCCTCCACTTT | CAGRGSYNSPLHF
. | TRBJ1-2 | TRBV19 | few | TGTGCCAGTTACGGCTACACCTTC | CASYGYTF
. | TRBJ1-1 | TRBV7-6 | many | TGTGCCAGCAGCTCGCAACAGGTGAACACTGAAGCTTTCTTT | CASSSQQVNTEAFF
. | TRBJ2-3 | TRBV7-2 | many | TGTGCCAGCAGCCACGGACAGAAAGATACGCAGTATTTT | CASSHGQKDTQYF
. | TRBJ1-3 | TRBV7-8 | . | TGTGCCAGCAGCTTAAACGCAGGTGCCTTGAGCTCTGTAAACACCATATATTTT | CASSLNAGALSSVNTIYF
. | TRBJ2-1 | TRBV5-6 | . | TGTGCCAGCAGCCCTGAGTTGGGGCTCAACAATGAGCAGTTCTTC | CASSPELGLNNEQFF
. | TRBJ1-2 | TRBV5-1 | . | TGCGCCAGCAGCTTGGGGTCCCAGCTAACTGATGGCTACACCTTC | CASSLGSQLTDGYTF
. | TRBJ1-1 | TRBV2 | . | TGTGCCAGCAGTGAACCCGGGAGCACTGAAGCTTTCTTT | CASSEPGSTEAFF
. | TRBJ2-1 | TRBV7-2 | . | TGTGCCAGCAGCCCCCGACTAGAGAATGAGCAGTTCTTC | CASSPRLENEQFF
. | TRBJ2-7 | TRBV6-1 | few | TGTGCCAGCAGTGAAGCGAGGGAAAAGGGGTGGGGCTACTACGAGCAGTACTTC | CASSEAREKGWGYYEQYF
TRBD1 | TRBJ2-7 | TRBV11-2 | . | TGTGCCAGCAGCTGGGGACAGGGAACAGGCGAGCAGTACTTC | CASSWGQGTGEQYF
. | TRBJ2-2 | TRBV12-5 | few | TGTGCTAGTGGTTTGGTAATGTACGGCAGCGTAAAAACCGGGGAGCTGTTTTTT | CASGLVMYGSVKTGELFF
. | TRBJ1-6 | TRBV15 | . | TGTGCCACCAGCAGAGATACTTACAAGGGAGATTCACCCCTCCACTTT | CATSRDTYKGDSPLHF
. | TRBJ1-1 | TRBV20-1 | . | TGCAGTGCTAGAGACAGGCTAGGGAACACTGAAGCTTTCTTT | CSARDRLGNTEAFF
. | TRBJ1-5 | TRBV12-3/TRBV12-4 | . | TGTGCCAGCAGCCCCCAGGGGAGGGCCAATCAGCCCCAGCATTTT | CASSPQGRANQPQHF
. | TRBJ2-3 | TRBV6-8 | . | TGTGCCAGCAGTATAACACTCAAGAAGGGCCGCAATACGCAGTATTTT | CASSITLKKGRNTQYF
TRBD1 | TRBJ2-7 | TRBV12-3/TRBV12-4 | many | TGTGCCAGCAGCTCCGGGGACAGGGGGACCTACGAGCAGTACTTC | CASSSGDRGTYEQYF
TRBD1 | TRBJ1-5 | TRBV2 | once | TGTGCCAGCAGGGACGACAGGGTGGGAAATCAGCCCCAGCATTTT | CASRDDRVGNQPQHF
. | TRBJ2-1 | TRBV11-2 | . | TGTGCCAGCAGCCGATGGGGCAATGAGCAGTTCTTC | CASSRWGNEQFF
. | TRBJ1-5 | TRBV28 | . | TGTGCCAGCAGTTTTGAGAGACAGCCCCAGCATTTT | CASSFERQPQHF
. | TRBJ2-3 | TRBV7-6 | . | TGTGCCAGCAGCTTATTTTTTAGCTACACAGATACGCAGTATTTT | CASSLFFSYTDTQYF
. | TRBJ2-7 | TRBV19 | . | TGTGCCAGTAGCCCCGCGCCCGCCTACGAGCAGTACTTC | CASSPAPAYEQYF
. | TRBJ2-7 | TRBV15 | . | TGTGCCACCAGCAGCCGGGGCGGAGGGGGCAGGTTCGGGTACGAGCAGTACTTC | CATSSRGGGGRFGYEQYF
. | TRBJ1-1 | TRBV7-9 | few | TGTGCCAGCAGCCCTCTGTTTGGGCGGGGCACTGAAGCTTTCTTT | CASSPLFGRGTEAFF
TRBD1 | TRBJ1-5 | TRBV6-1 | few | TGTGCCAGCTTCAGGACAGGGGGCAATCAGCCCCAGCATTTT | CASFRTGGNQPQHF
. | TRBJ2-1 | TRBV7-9 | . | TGTGCCAGCAGCTTAGATTTATTTGACGGGGCTGGTGAGCAGTTCTTC | CASSLDLFDGAGEQFF
. | TRBJ2-6 | TRBV7-2 | . | TGTGCCAGCAGCCCGAGGCCAGTTTCTGGGGCCAACGTCCTGACTTTC | CASSPRPVSGANVLTF
. | TRBJ2-1 | TRBV6-1 | . | TGTGCCAGTGAAGGGGGGGCCTCCTACAATGAGCAGTTCTTC | CASEGGASYNEQFF